The rows below give T cell receptor beta chains drawn from one sample of a study of beta chain features in type 1 diabetes. TCRdb's table, derived via immunoSEQ multiplex PCR, lists solely in-frame clones and lacks some. There are about 700,000 clones in the sample; around 15% occur only once, and about 0.02% lies in the top ten. The sample comprised naive CD4+ T cells from blood. The receptors were sampled from a man younger than 30 with type 1 diabetes. Both conserved end residues are part of each CDR3. A D gene is named only where the DNA matches it firmly. Rows may omit the clone size; those that give it use once, few, many or a size class.

d_gene: .
abundance: few
v_gene: TRBV7-9
j_gene: TRBJ1-1
CDR3aa: CASSFVGVQTEAFF
CDR3nt: TGTGCCAGCAGCTTCGTGGGGGTACAGACTGAAGCTTTCTTT

d_gene: TRBD1
abundance: few
v_gene: TRBV5-6
j_gene: TRBJ2-7
CDR3aa: CASSKTGTASYEQYF
CDR3nt: TGTGCCAGCAGCAAGACAGGGACGGCGTCCTACGAGCAGTACTTC

d_gene: .
abundance: .
v_gene: TRBV5-4
j_gene: TRBJ2-3
CDR3aa: CATAGRDARRAQYF
CDR3nt: TGTGCCACCGCCGGGCGGGACGCACGCCGCGCGCAGTATTTT

d_gene: .
abundance: few
v_gene: TRBV29-1
j_gene: TRBJ2-7
CDR3aa: CSVAGTYSSYEQYF
CDR3nt: TGCAGCGTTGCGGGGACTTACTCCTCCTACGAGCAGTACTTC

d_gene: .
abundance: .
v_gene: TRBV2
j_gene: TRBJ2-1
CDR3aa: CASSPDLARNNEQFF
CDR3nt: TGTGCCAGCAGTCCGGACCTAGCGAGGAACAATGAGCAGTTCTTC

d_gene: .
abundance: few
v_gene: TRBV9
j_gene: TRBJ1-1
CDR3aa: CASSVRLENTEAFF
CDR3nt: TGTGCCAGCAGCGTAAGGTTGGAGAACACTGAAGCTTTCTTT

d_gene: .
abundance: few
v_gene: TRBV29-1
j_gene: TRBJ2-7
CDR3aa: CSVGGRDYEQYF
CDR3nt: TGCAGCGTTGGCGGGCGAGATTACGAGCAGTACTTC

d_gene: .
abundance: .
v_gene: TRBV28
j_gene: TRBJ2-4
CDR3aa: CASSSSRTDKNIQYF
CDR3nt: TGTGCCAGCAGTTCCTCTCGGACGGACAAAAACATTCAGTACTTC

d_gene: .
abundance: few
v_gene: TRBV15
j_gene: TRBJ1-2
CDR3aa: CATSEPIATGPWGYTF
CDR3nt: TGTGCCACCAGCGAACCGATCGCAACAGGCCCCTGGGGCTACACCTTC

d_gene: .
abundance: .
v_gene: TRBV2
j_gene: TRBJ2-5
CDR3aa: CASNWGLQETQYF
CDR3nt: TGTGCCAGCAACTGGGGGCTTCAAGAGACCCAGTACTTC

d_gene: .
abundance: few
v_gene: TRBV5-6
j_gene: TRBJ2-2
CDR3aa: CASSLGPGGNTGELFF
CDR3nt: TGTGCCAGCAGCTTGGGCCCCGGGGGGAACACCGGGGAGCTGTTTTTT

d_gene: .
abundance: .
v_gene: TRBV2
j_gene: TRBJ2-3
CDR3aa: CATTQVTDTQYF
CDR3nt: TGTGCCACCACACAGGTCACAGATACGCAGTATTTT

d_gene: .
abundance: few
v_gene: TRBV28
j_gene: TRBJ1-2
CDR3aa: CASSDNLVSYGYTF
CDR3nt: TGTGCCAGCAGTGATAATCTAGTGAGCTATGGCTACACCTTC

d_gene: .
abundance: .
v_gene: TRBV5-8
j_gene: TRBJ2-5
CDR3aa: CASDWAWETQYF
CDR3nt: TGTGCCAGCGACTGGGCCTGGGAGACCCAGTACTTC

d_gene: .
abundance: few
v_gene: TRBV4-2
j_gene: TRBJ2-3
CDR3aa: CASSLDSRTDTQYF
CDR3nt: TGTGCCAGCAGCCTGGATAGCCGGACAGATACGCAGTATTTT

d_gene: .
abundance: .
v_gene: TRBV9
j_gene: TRBJ1-1
CDR3aa: CASSPRQGNTEAFF
CDR3nt: TGTGCCAGCAGCCCGAGGCAGGGGAACACTGAAGCTTTCTTT

d_gene: TRBD1
abundance: few
v_gene: TRBV5-1
j_gene: TRBJ1-1
CDR3aa: CASSLTGLNTEAFF
CDR3nt: TGCGCCAGCAGCCTGACAGGGTTGAACACTGAAGCTTTCTTT

d_gene: TRBD1
abundance: .
v_gene: TRBV5-6
j_gene: TRBJ2-1
CDR3aa: CASSPRPGTGIGNEQFF
CDR3nt: TGTGCCAGCAGCCCCCGTCCCGGGACAGGGATCGGAAATGAGCAGTTCTTC

d_gene: TRBD1
abundance: .
v_gene: TRBV7-6
j_gene: TRBJ1-5
CDR3aa: CASSPGTGGGQPQHF
CDR3nt: TGTGCCAGCAGCCCCGGGACAGGGGGGGGTCAGCCCCAGCATTTT

d_gene: .
abundance: few
v_gene: TRBV13
j_gene: TRBJ2-5
CDR3aa: CASSTTVRETQYF
CDR3nt: TGTGCCAGCAGCACGACAGTTAGAGAGACCCAGTACTTC